Presented here are 28 T cell receptor beta chains from one specimen sequenced in a study of CXCR3-negative and CXCR3-positive naive CD8 T cells. General study results and limits: CXCR3-positive naive cells carried more hydrophobic TRB CDR3s than CXCR3-negative ones.

Their specific antigens are unknown. Carrying UMI labels, the TRB cDNA libraries were prepared through 5' RACE. One entry per CDR3 protein, without DNA, is what TCRdb gives after re-calling the 5' RACE reads. Its table records roughly 140,000 distinct CDR3 sequences. The sequenced sample consisted of naive CXCR3+ CD8+ T cells from blood. The subset: CD45RO-CCR7+CD27+CD95- naive CD8+ T cells expressing CXCR3 (TNR3+). Receptors were obtained from a human donor in good health. Some clones in this sample may be carry-over from other donors' samples.

The chain employs TRBV27 and TRBJ2-3; TCRdb returns TRBD1, unconfirmable since there is no DNA. The germline CDR1 and CDR2 sequences are MNHEY and SMNVEV (reference sequence). CDR3 size: 16 residues. The CDR3 loop is CASSSVVRLGPDTQYF.

This CDR3 reads CASSFSDSSYGYTF. The rearrangement joins TRBV28 to TRBJ1-2; TCRdb lists TRBD1, though no DNA is available to test this call. Germline values: CDR1 MDHEN, CDR2 SYDVKM. The CDR3 has 14 amino acids.

J is TRBJ1-2 and V is TRBV10-3. Germline lookup yields CDR1 ENHRY and CDR2 SYGVKD. The CDR3 spans 15 residues. CDR3: CAISDVRDSAYGYTF.

The chain has TRBV28 and TRBJ2-3; TCRdb names TRBD2, which stays unverified in the absence of DNA. Germline CDR1 reads MDHEN; CDR2 reads SYDVKM. The CDR3 runs 18 residues. The CDR3 spells CASRSGTSGRIGTDTQYF.

V and J are TRBV9 and TRBJ2-3; TCRdb calls TRBD1, which cannot be checked without DNA. Germline lookup yields CDR1 SGDLS and CDR2 YYNGEE. This CDR3 has 13 amino acids. The CDR3 loop reads CASSTGGGDTQYF.

The genes are TRBV28 and TRBJ2-7; no DNA is available, so the TRBD1 call from TCRdb remains unchecked. The CDR3 consists of 15 residues. Germline V gene sequence: CDR1 MDHEN, CDR2 SYDVKM. CDR3 in amino acids: CASSPEGTETYEQYF.

The chain carries TRBV11-2 and TRBJ2-5; the TCRdb call, TRBD2, lacks DNA for checking. This CDR3 is built from 14 residues. In germline, CDR1 is SGHAT, CDR2 FQNNGV. CDR3 loop: CASSPLEGRETQYF.

V usage is TRBV19 and J usage is TRBJ2-7; TCRdb designates TRBD1, a call that cannot be tested without DNA. Germline V CDR1 and CDR2: LNHDA, SQIVND (reference sequence). This CDR3 spans 15 amino acids. The CDR3 loop reads CASSPLQGRLYEQYF.

This chain's CDR3 is CASIAGYTGELFF. This chain joins TRBV6-6 and TRBJ2-2; the TCRdb D gene call, TRBD1, has no DNA to confirm it. This CDR3 is 13 amino acids long. Looked up from germline, CDR1 is MNHNY and CDR2 is SVGAGI (reference sequence).

V gene TRBV5-1 combines with J gene TRBJ2-1; TCRdb outputs TRBD1, but without DNA this stays unchecked. Germline CDR1 and CDR2: SGHRS and YFSETQ. The CDR3 runs 20 residues. CDR3 sequence: CASSLPLGDTRGVLVDEQFF.

The CDR3 loop reads CASSYGGVGYGYTF. The rearrangement uses TRBV27 and TRBJ1-2; TCRdb designates TRBD1, a call that cannot be tested without DNA. CDR1 and CDR2 (germline): MNHEY, SMNVEV (reference sequence). This CDR3 has 14 amino acids.

The chain couples TRBV29-1 to TRBJ2-2; TCRdb returns TRBD2, unconfirmable since there is no DNA. The CDR3 is made up of 14 amino acids. CDR1 is SQVTM and CDR2 is ANQGSEA in the germline V gene. The CDR3 loop is CSVDASGNTGELFF.

V and J are TRBV28 and TRBJ1-1; no DNA is available, so the TRBD1 call from TCRdb remains unchecked. This CDR3 region has 15 residues. From germline, CDR1 is MDHEN and CDR2 SYDVKM. CDR3 sequence: CASSPFDRMNTEAFF.

J is TRBJ2-3 and V is TRBV18; there is no DNA to check the TCRdb D call of TRBD1. Germline V gives CDR1 KGHSH, CDR2 LQKENI. The CDR3 contains 15 residues. The CDR3 is CASSPGTESTDTQYF. Full variable domain (missing parts from reference TRBV18 and TRBJ2-3): NAGVMQNPRHLVRRRGQEARLRCSPMKGHSHVYWYRQLPEEGLKFMVYLQKENIIDESGMPKERFSAEFPKEGPSILRIQQVVRGDSAAYFCASSPGTESTDTQYFGPGTRLTVL.

The J gene is TRBJ2-5, the V gene TRBV5-1; TCRdb lists TRBD1, though no DNA is available to test this call. Per the germline V gene, CDR1 is SGHRS and CDR2 is YFSETQ. There are 14 residues in the CDR3. CDR3 residues: CASSFWGPQETQYF.

V and J are TRBV28 and TRBJ1-5. CDR1 is MDHEN, CDR2 SYDVKM, per germline. The CDR3 sequence is 15 residues long. CDR3 sequence reads: CASSFVGRTNQPQHF.

The V gene is TRBV7-8, the J gene TRBJ2-1; there is no DNA to check the TCRdb D call of TRBD1. There are 16 residues in the CDR3. The V gene's germline CDR1 is SGHVS and CDR2 FQNEAQ. The CDR3 protein is CASSLGGRGRRDEQFF.

The V gene is TRBV6-5, the J gene TRBJ2-5. Germline V gene data show CDR1 as MNHEY and CDR2 as SVGAGI. The CDR3 is 11 amino acids. CDR3 region: CASSYGETKYF.

This chain links TRBV28 with TRBJ2-7; TCRdb outputs TRBD1, but without DNA this stays unchecked. Germline loops: CDR1 MDHEN, CDR2 SYDVKM. CDR3 length: 16 residues. The CDR3 region is CASRLFGTGRPYEQYF.

The chain joins TRBV29-1 to TRBJ1-2; TCRdb selects TRBD1, and the lack of DNA leaves this call unchecked. The germline V gene encodes CDR1 SQVTM and CDR2 ANQGSEA. This CDR3 contains 11 residues. The CDR3 sequence: CSVVYEGGYTF.

The J gene is TRBJ2-3, the V gene TRBV15; TCRdb outputs TRBD1, but without DNA this stays unchecked. Germline CDR1 and CDR2: LNHNV and YYDKDF (reference sequence). This CDR3 has 14 residues. The chain's CDR3 is CATSRSGSTDTQYF.

This chain joins TRBV5-4 and TRBJ2-3. Looked up from germline, CDR1 is SGHNT and CDR2 is YYREEE (reference sequence). The length of the CDR3 is 12 residues. CDR3 residues: CASSLLTDTQYF.

CDR3: CASNIMLNKPNTEAFF. The chain links TRBV2 to TRBJ1-1. This CDR3 is 16 amino acids long. Germline loops: CDR1 SNHLY, CDR2 FYNNEI.

The rearrangement joins TRBV7-9 to TRBJ2-5; without DNA, the TCRdb call of TRBD1 cannot be checked. This CDR3 is built from 13 residues. Germline CDR1 and CDR2: SEHNR and FQNEAQ (reference sequence). Here the CDR3 reads CASSSRVVETQYF. Drawing the rest from reference TRBV7-9 and TRBJ2-5, the complete variable domain is DTGVSQNPRHKITKRGQNVTFRCDPISEHNRLYWYRQTLGQGPEFLTYFQNEAQLEKSRLLSDRFSAERPKGSFSTLEIQRTEQGDSAMYLCASSSRVVETQYFGPGTRLLVL.

The chain employs TRBV12-3 or TRBV12-4 and TRBJ2-5; without DNA, the TCRdb call of TRBD2 cannot be checked. The CDR3 is made up of 14 amino acids. This chain's CDR3 is CASGNSGPVETQYF.

The chain uses TRBV29-1 and TRBJ2-1; TCRdb's assignment of TRBD2 cannot be checked, as there is no DNA. The CDR3 sequence is 14 residues long. Germline loops: CDR1 SQVTM, CDR2 ANQGSEA. The CDR3: CSVVRTSKSNEQFF.

The chain couples TRBV27 to TRBJ2-1. The CDR3 is made up of 13 amino acids. Germline V CDR1 and CDR2: MNHEY, SMNVEV (reference sequence). CDR3 amino acids: CASSLSYYNEQFF.

This chain uses TRBV20-1 with TRBJ2-3; TCRdb names TRBD2, which stays unverified in the absence of DNA. CDR3 length: 16 residues. The germline CDR1 and CDR2 sequences are DFQATT and SNEGSKA (reference sequence). CDR3: CSARDGRDSSTDTQYF.